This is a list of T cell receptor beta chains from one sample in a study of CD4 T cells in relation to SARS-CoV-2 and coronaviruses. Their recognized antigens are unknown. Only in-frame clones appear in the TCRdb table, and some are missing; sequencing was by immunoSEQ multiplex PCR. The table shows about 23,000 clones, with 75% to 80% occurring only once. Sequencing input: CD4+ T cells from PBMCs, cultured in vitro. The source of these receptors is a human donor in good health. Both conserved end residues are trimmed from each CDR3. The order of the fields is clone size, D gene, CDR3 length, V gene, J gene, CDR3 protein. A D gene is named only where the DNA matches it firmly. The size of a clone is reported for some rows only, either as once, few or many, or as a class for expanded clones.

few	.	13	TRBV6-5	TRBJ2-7	ASSYRSDKAYEQY
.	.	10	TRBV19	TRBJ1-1	ASIGTAQVAF
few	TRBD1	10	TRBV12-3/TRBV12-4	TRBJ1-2	ASSRTGNGYT
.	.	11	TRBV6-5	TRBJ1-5	ASYPPGGQPQH
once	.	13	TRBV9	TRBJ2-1	ASSVGRLTYNEQF
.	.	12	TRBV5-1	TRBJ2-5	ASSLGSHQETQY
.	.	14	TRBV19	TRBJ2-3	ASSIVSGFGTDTQY
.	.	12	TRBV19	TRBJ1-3	ASSSGESGNTIY
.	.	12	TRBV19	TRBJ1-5	ASSIRGGNQPQH
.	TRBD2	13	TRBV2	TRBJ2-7	ASSIPGLAVYEQY
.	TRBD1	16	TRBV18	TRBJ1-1	ASSLAPGQHSLNTEAF
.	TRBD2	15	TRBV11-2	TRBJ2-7	ASSSAPGTSGFYEQY
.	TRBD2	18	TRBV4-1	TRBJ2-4	ASSQPGLAGRRSAKNIQY
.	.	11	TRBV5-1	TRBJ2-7	ASSPGVGYEQY
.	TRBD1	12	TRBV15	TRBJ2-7	ATSRGRQGDEQY
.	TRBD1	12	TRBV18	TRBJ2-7	ASSPDRASKEQY
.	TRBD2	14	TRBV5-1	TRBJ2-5	ASSQIGLAGEETQY
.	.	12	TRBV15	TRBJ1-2	ATSRAPGGYGYT
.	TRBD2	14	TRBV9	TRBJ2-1	ASSPRLAGYYNEQF
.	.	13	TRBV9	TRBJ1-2	ASSVGQGTIGGYT
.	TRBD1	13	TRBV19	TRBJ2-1	ASSILGQGGNEQF
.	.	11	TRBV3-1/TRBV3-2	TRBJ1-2	ASSQVPNYGYT
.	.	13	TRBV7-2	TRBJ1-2	ASSLRQEYNYGYT
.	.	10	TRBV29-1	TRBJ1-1	SSRDPNTEAF
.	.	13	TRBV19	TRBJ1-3	ASSLAPRTGNTIY
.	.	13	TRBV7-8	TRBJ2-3	ASSFSGESTDTQY
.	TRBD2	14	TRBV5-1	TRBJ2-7	ASRWTTSGRANEQY
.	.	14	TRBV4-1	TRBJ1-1	ASSQLPRRLNTEAF
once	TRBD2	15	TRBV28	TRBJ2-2	ASREISGTSHTGELF
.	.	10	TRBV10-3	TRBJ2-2	AIKMDTGELF
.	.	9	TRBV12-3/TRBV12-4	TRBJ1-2	ASSLGTGYT
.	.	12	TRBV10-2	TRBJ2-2	ASSLGVLTGELF
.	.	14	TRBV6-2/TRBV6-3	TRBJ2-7	ASSYTRTQEPYEQY
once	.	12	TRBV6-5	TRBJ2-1	ASSSTRLGDEQF
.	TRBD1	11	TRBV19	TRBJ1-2	ASSTDRGNGYT
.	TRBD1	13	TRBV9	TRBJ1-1	ASSRMGQGDTEAF
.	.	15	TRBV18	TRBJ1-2	ASSPPIAGPTNYGYT
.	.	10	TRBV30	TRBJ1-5	AWTGGNQPQH
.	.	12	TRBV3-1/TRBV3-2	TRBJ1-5	ASSQSTGNQPQH
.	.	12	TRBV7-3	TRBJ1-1	ASSLTSRDTEAF
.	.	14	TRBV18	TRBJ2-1	ASSPLTTGNYNEQF
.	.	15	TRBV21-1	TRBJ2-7	ASSKPSPGQGLSEQY
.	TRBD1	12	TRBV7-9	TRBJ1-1	ASSLPGQGTEAF
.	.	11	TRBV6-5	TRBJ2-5	ASTVPGVETQY
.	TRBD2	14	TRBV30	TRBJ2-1	AWSIGTSGIYNEQF
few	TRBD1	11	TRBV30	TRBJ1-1	AWGRTGNTEAF
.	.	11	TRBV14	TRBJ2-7	ASSRGPGYEQY
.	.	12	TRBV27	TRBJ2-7	ASRGLGNQYEQY
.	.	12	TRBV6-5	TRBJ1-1	ASSQRQLNTEAF
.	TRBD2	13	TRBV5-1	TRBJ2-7	ASRISGGSSYEQY
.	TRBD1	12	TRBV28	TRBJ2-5	ASSWTGVQETQY
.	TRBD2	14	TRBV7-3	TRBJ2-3	ASSSEASGNTDTQY
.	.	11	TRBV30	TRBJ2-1	AWKERPYNEQF
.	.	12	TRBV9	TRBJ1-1	ASSVGGGQGEAF
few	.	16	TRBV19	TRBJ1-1	ASSPFPSLTVLNTEAF